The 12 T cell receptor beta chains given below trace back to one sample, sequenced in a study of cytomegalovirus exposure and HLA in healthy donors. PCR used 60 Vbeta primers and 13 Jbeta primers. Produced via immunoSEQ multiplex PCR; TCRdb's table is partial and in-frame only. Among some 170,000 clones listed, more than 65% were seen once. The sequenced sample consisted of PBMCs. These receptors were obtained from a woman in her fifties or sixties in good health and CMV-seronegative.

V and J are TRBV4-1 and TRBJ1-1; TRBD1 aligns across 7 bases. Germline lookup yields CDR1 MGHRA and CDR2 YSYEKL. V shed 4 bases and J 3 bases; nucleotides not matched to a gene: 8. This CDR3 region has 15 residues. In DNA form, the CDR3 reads TGCGCCAGCAGCCTTTTGACAGGGACGGACACTGAAGCTTTCTTT. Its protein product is CASSLLTGTDTEAFF.

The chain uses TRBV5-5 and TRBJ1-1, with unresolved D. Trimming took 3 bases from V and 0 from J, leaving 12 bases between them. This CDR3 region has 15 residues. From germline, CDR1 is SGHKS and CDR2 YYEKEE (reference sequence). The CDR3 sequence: CASSWRTAMNTEAFF. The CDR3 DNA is TGTGCCAGCAGCTGGAGGACGGCCATGAACACTGAAGCTTTCTTT.

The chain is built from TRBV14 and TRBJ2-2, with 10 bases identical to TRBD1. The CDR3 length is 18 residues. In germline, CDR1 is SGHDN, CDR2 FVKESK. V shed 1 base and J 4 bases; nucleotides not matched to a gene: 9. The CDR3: CASSQVDRGRVFTGELFF. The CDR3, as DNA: TGTGCCAGCAGCCAAGTAGACAGGGGGCGAGTGTTCACCGGGGAGCTGTTTTTT.

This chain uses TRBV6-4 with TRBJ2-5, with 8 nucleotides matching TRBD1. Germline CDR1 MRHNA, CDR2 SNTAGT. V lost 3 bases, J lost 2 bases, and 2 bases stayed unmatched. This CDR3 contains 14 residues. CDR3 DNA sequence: TGTGCCAGCAGTGAGACAGGGGAACAAGAGACCCAGTACTTC. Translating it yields CASSETGEQETQYF.

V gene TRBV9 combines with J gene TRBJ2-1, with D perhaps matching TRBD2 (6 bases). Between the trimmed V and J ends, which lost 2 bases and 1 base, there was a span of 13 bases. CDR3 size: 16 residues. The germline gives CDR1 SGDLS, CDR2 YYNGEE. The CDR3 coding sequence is TGTGCCAGCAGCGTCACCCGGGAGAGGTCCTACAATGAGCAGTTCTTC. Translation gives CASSVTRERSYNEQFF.

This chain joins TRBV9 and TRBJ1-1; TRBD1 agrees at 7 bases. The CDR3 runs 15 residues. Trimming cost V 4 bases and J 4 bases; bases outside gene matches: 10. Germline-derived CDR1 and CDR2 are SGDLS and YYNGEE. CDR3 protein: CASSREGARGTEAFF. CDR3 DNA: TGTGCCAGCAGCCGGGAGGGGGCGCGGGGCACTGAAGCTTTCTTT.

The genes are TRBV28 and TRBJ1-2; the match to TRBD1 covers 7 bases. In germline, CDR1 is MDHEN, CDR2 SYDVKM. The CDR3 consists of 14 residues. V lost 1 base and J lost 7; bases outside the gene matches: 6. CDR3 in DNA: TGTGCCAGCAGTTTATCAGAGGGGGCGAGTGGCTACACCTTC. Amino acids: CASSLSEGASGYTF.

In DNA form, the CDR3 reads TGTGCCAGCAGCAGTAACAGGGGGAAGAATTCACCCCTCCACTTT. As protein: CASSSNRGKNSPLHF. The chain links TRBV7-8 to TRBJ1-6; TRBD1 aligns across 8 bases. Losses at the gene ends were 5 bases for V and 7 bases for J; bases not matched to a gene: 7. CDR1 is SGHVS, CDR2 FQNEAQ, per germline. This CDR3 region has 15 residues.

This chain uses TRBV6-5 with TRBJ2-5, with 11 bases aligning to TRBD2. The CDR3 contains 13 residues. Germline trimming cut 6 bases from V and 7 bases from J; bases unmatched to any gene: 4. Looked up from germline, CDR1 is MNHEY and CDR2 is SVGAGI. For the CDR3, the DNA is TGTGCCAGCAGCATTAGCGGGGGGGGGACCCAGTACTTC. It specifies CASSISGGGTQYF.

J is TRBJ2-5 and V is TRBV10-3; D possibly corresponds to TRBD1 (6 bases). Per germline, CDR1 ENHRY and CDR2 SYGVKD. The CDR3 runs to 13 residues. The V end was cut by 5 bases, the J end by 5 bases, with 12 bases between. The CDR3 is CAISFYRDETQYF. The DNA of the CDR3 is TGTGCCATCAGTTTCTACAGGGATGAGACCCAGTACTTC.

In DNA form, the CDR3 reads TGTGCCAGCAGTGGAAGCAACCGGGCAGATACGCAGTATTTT. As protein: CASSGSNRADTQYF. The V call is TRBV6-1, the J call TRBJ2-3; D is unresolved. The germline V gene encodes CDR1 MNHNS and CDR2 SASEGT. The V and J ends lost 4 bases and 4 bases respectively, with 12 bases between them. The length of the CDR3 is 14 residues.

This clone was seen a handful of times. The CDR3 reads CASSPLNQPQHF. The CDR3 DNA is TGTGCCAGCAGCCCACTAAATCAGCCCCAGCATTTT. The V and J genes are TRBV5-6 and TRBJ1-5; D uncertain. V was cut by 4 bases and J by 4 bases, with 6 bases left in between. The V gene's germline CDR1 is SGHDT and CDR2 YYEEEE. CDR3 length equals 12 residues.